The 20 T cell receptor beta chains below all came from one sample that was sequenced in a study of cytomegalovirus exposure and HLA in healthy donors. The PCR was carried out with 60 Vbeta primers and 13 Jbeta primers. TCRdb keeps only in-frame clones here, not all; method: immunoSEQ multiplex PCR. The sample consists of about 200,000 clones, around three quarters of them appearing once. Sequences were obtained from PBMCs. These receptor sequences come from a woman in her thirties in good health and CMV-seronegative.

V and J are TRBV11-2 and TRBJ2-7; the match to TRBD2 covers 8 bases. Germline-derived CDR1 and CDR2 are SGHAT and FQNNGV. The CDR3 runs 14 residues. The V gene end was trimmed by 2 bases and the J gene end by 2 bases; junction bases not matched to a gene: 2. CDR3 DNA sequence: TGTGCCAGCAGCTTATCGGGGGGGGCCTACGAGCAGTACTTC. It encodes CASSLSGGAYEQYF. Using reference TRBV11-2 and TRBJ2-7 for the parts outside the CDR3, the full variable domain is EAGVAQSPRYKIIEKRQSVAFWCNPISGHATLYWYQQILGQGPKLLIQFQNNGVVDDSQLPKDRFSAERLKGVDSTLKIQPAKLEDSAVYLCASSLSGGAYEQYFGPGTRLTVT.

DNA for the CDR3: TGCGCCAGCAGCCAAGATTTCGGGACTAGCGGCTACGAGCAGTACTTC. Translating gives CASSQDFGTSGYEQYF. The chain combines TRBV4-3 with TRBJ2-7; 11 nucleotides line up with TRBD2. V shed 0 bases, J shed 3 bases, and the junction held 4 bases outside the gene matches. This CDR3 is built from 16 residues. Germline V gives CDR1 LGHNA, CDR2 YSLEER.

The chain recombines TRBV5-1 with TRBJ2-3; no definite D call. V was shortened by 7 bases and J by 2 bases, with 11 bases between the two germline ends. The germline CDR1 and CDR2 sequences are SGHRS and YFSETQ. This CDR3 is 13 amino acids long. CDR3 in amino acids: CASLDPFTDTQYF. DNA for the CDR3: TGCGCCAGCCTAGATCCTTTCACAGATACGCAGTATTTT.

The V call is TRBV9, the J call TRBJ2-7; 7 bases are shared with TRBD1. This CDR3 region has 16 residues. Unmatched junction bases numbered 8, after V lost 0 bases and J lost 2 bases. In germline, CDR1 is SGDLS, CDR2 YYNGEE. The CDR3 is CASSVGLGQTTYEQYF. For the CDR3, the DNA is TGTGCCAGCAGCGTAGGCCTGGGACAGACCACCTACGAGCAGTACTTC.

The chain employs TRBV19 and TRBJ1-4; D not certain. V was trimmed by 7 bases and J by 3 bases, leaving 15 bases between them. Germline CDR1 reads LNHDA; CDR2 reads SQIVND (reference sequence). The CDR3 totals 15 residues. The CDR3 reads CASTWSRRSNEKLFF. In DNA, the CDR3 is TGTGCCAGTACTTGGTCCAGGCGATCTAATGAAAAACTGTTTTTT.

As concerns this clone: A read error may account for a junction end that differs from germline. The rearrangement links TRBV7-9 to TRBJ1-2; D gene unclear. Germline V gives CDR1 SEHNR, CDR2 FQNEAQ (reference sequence). This CDR3 region has 14 residues. The CDR3 protein is CSSSFVAANYGYTF. Here the CDR3 DNA reads TGTTCCAGCAGCTTCGTGGCGGCTAACTATGGCTACACCTTC.

The chain uses TRBV6-5 and TRBJ1-5, with 7 bases lining up with TRBD1. Losses at the gene ends were 6 bases for V and 0 bases for J; bases not matched to a gene: 2. Germline V gives CDR1 MNHEY, CDR2 SVGAGI. This CDR3 is 14 amino acids long. In nucleotides, the CDR3 is TGTGCCAGCAGGACAGGGAGTAGCAATCAGCCCCAGCATTTT. Translated, it gives CASRTGSSNQPQHF.

The chain joins TRBV4-1 to TRBJ1-3; D is perhaps TRBD1 (5 bases). This CDR3 spans 16 amino acids. The germline V gene encodes CDR1 MGHRA and CDR2 YSYEKL. With 3 bases removed from V and 7 bases from J, the gap between germline ends came to 19 bases. CDR3 nucleotide sequence: TGCGCCAGCAGCCATCCCGGTACGGGGGTGGGTAACACCATATATTTT. Its protein is CASSHPGTGVGNTIYF.

The chain joins TRBV27 to TRBJ1-1; no definite D call. There are 13 residues in the CDR3. The V end lost 7 bases, the J end lost 8 bases, and 17 bases lay between the germline ends. Germline CDR1 is MNHEY and CDR2 is SMNVEV (reference sequence). DNA for the CDR3: TGTGCCAGCACCCCATCAGACGCGCGGGAAGCTTTCTTT. Its protein is CASTPSDAREAFF.

V and J are TRBV9 and TRBJ2-2; possibly TRBD2 for D (5 bases). Germline lookup yields CDR1 SGDLS and CDR2 YYNGEE. Trimming removed 0 bases from V and 7 bases from J, with 10 bases in between. CDR3 length: 14 amino acids. The CDR3 nucleotides read TGTGCCAGCAGCGTAGGGCTAGCAGGCGGGGAGCTGTTTTTT. This translates into CASSVGLAGGELFF.

V usage is TRBV6-1 and J usage is TRBJ1-3; 8 bases fit TRBD1. The V gene end was trimmed by 7 bases and the J gene end by 4 bases; junction bases not matched to a gene: 9. This CDR3 spans 15 amino acids. Germline CDR1 and CDR2: MNHNS and SASEGT. The CDR3 protein is CASTLRQGFGNTIYF. CDR3 nucleotides: TGTGCCAGCACCCTTCGACAGGGGTTCGGAAACACCATATATTTT.

This clone showed up just a few times. The chain combines TRBV7-3 with TRBJ2-5, with 10 bases fitting TRBD1. J was trimmed by 0 bases and V by 5 bases; bases with no gene match: 6. Germline V gene lookup returns CDR1 SGHTA and CDR2 FQGTGA. The CDR3 is made up of 16 amino acids. The CDR3 loop is CASSPLGTGDQETQYF. The CDR3 DNA reads as TGTGCCAGCAGCCCTCTCGGGACAGGGGACCAAGAGACCCAGTACTTC.

The chain uses TRBV29-1 and TRBJ2-3; 13 bases map to TRBD2. There are 15 residues in the CDR3. The junction had 7 bases not matched to a gene; V was cut back by 7 bases and J by 3 bases. Germline V CDR1 and CDR2: SQVTM, ANQGSEA. The CDR3 here is CSDQWTSGSTDTQYF. For the CDR3, the DNA is TGCAGCGACCAATGGACTAGCGGGAGTACAGATACGCAGTATTTT.

The chain uses TRBV4-1 and TRBJ1-1; 7 bases match TRBD1. Germline CDR1 MGHRA, CDR2 YSYEKL. J was trimmed by 7 bases and V by 4 bases; bases with no gene match: 12. The CDR3 is made up of 15 amino acids. The CDR3 protein is CASSLKPGQLVEAFF. The CDR3 nucleotides are TGCGCCAGCAGCCTTAAACCGGGACAGCTAGTTGAAGCTTTCTTT.

The chain employs TRBV11-2 and TRBJ2-2; 10 bases match TRBD1. This CDR3 region has 15 residues. The junction had 1 base not matched to a gene; V was cut back by 5 bases and J by 1 base. Germline assignment: CDR1 SGHAT and CDR2 FQNNGV. CDR3 sequence reads: CASSGQGVNTGELFF. In nucleotides, the CDR3 is TGTGCCAGCAGCGGACAGGGGGTGAACACCGGGGAGCTGTTTTTT.

The chain recombines TRBV5-4 with TRBJ1-2; D perhaps matches TRBD1 (6 bases). The CDR3 runs 13 residues. Germline V CDR1 and CDR2: SGHNT, YYREEE (reference sequence). V was pared by 0 bases and J by 4 bases, with 7 bases between. The CDR3 region is CASSLGQVYGYTF. The DNA of the CDR3 is TGTGCCAGCAGCTTGGGACAGGTCTATGGCTACACCTTC.

This clone was seen a handful of times. The chain uses TRBV7-2 and TRBJ2-3, with D perhaps matching TRBD2 (5 bases). CDR1 is SGHTA and CDR2 is FQGNSA in the germline V gene. V dropped 1 base and J dropped 4 bases, with 12 bases sitting between them. There are 15 residues in the CDR3. CDR3 region: CASSLGGSSADTQYF. CDR3 sequence (DNA): TGTGCCAGCAGCTTAGGAGGGTCAAGTGCAGATACGCAGTATTTT.

The chain has TRBV9 and TRBJ1-5; 9 nucleotides align to TRBD1. The length of the CDR3 is 15 residues. CDR1 is SGDLS and CDR2 is YYNGEE in the germline V gene. V lost 3 bases to trimming and J lost 1 base; unmatched junction nucleotides: 2. CDR3 sequence: CASSAGQGSNQPQHF. The DNA for the CDR3 is TGTGCCAGCAGCGCGGGACAGGGAAGCAATCAGCCCCAGCATTTT.

The gene calls are TRBV30 and TRBJ2-2; 7 nucleotides line up with TRBD1. Trimming cost V 3 bases and J 8 bases; bases outside gene matches: 6. The germline CDR1 and CDR2 sequences are GTSNPN and SVGIG (reference sequence). The CDR3 sequence is 13 residues long. The CDR3 here is CAWSRQGKGELFF. In nucleotides, the CDR3 is TGTGCCTGGAGCCGACAGGGCAAAGGGGAGCTGTTTTTT.

The chain recombines TRBV7-9 with TRBJ1-4; tentative D call: TRBD1 (5 bases). Germline CDR1 and CDR2: SEHNR and FQNEAQ (reference sequence). This CDR3 has 15 residues. V lost 5 bases to trimming and J lost 8 bases, with 18 bases between them. CDR3: CASSARDSSEEKLFF. CDR3 coding DNA: TGTGCCAGCAGCGCGCGGGACTCCTCGGAAGAAAAACTGTTTTTT.